The 12 T cell receptor beta chains below were found in one sample sequenced in a study of T cell repertoires in aging, cancer and after chemotherapy. Amplification of TCR beta used genomic DNA extracted from peripheral blood. TRB rearrangements spanning V, D and J were amplified using mixed TRB-A/B primers. TCRdb independently ran MiXCR on the multiplex PCR reads; one entry per CDR3 protein. This sample has some 1,500 distinct CDR3 sequences, with around 25% found just once. Material for sequencing was blood. These receptors were collected from a human donor with a solid tumor.

This chain joins TRBV25-1 and TRBJ2-1, with TRBD1 matching 9 bases. Per the germline V gene, CDR1 is MGHDK and CDR2 is SYGVNS. This CDR3 spans 15 amino acids. The ends lost 7 bases at V and 8 bases at J; junction bases unmatched: 12. Here the CDR3 reads CASTPQGQGEHEQFF. The CDR3 nucleotides are TGTGCCAGCACCCCCCAGGGACAGGGAGAGCATGAGCAGTTCTTC.

By share of the sample, this clonotype is medium-sized (0.01 to 0.1%). This chain uses TRBV27 with TRBJ2-1; tentatively, D is TRBD2 (6 bases). Trimming removed 5 bases from V and 10 bases from J, with 15 bases in between. Germline assignment: CDR1 MNHEY and CDR2 SMNVEV (reference sequence). The CDR3 spans 13 residues. For the CDR3, the DNA is TGTGCCAGCAGTAAACGGGAGATAGGGGAGCAGTTCTTC. It yields the protein CASSKREIGEQFF.

This clonotype has more than one count but fewer than ten. The DNA of the CDR3 is TGCAGTGCTGCGCACCCGGGCTGGGAGTCTGGAAACACCATATATTTT. Translating gives CSAAHPGWESGNTIYF. V is TRBV20-1 and J is TRBJ1-3; the D is unclear. This CDR3 has 16 residues. Germline CDR1 reads DFQATT; CDR2 reads SNEGSKA (reference sequence). V was pared by 5 bases and J by 1 base, with 18 bases between.

V gene TRBV29-1 combines with J gene TRBJ2-7; 13 nucleotides align to TRBD2. Trimming took 6 bases from V and 3 from J; bases not matched to a gene: 8. Germline values: CDR1 SQVTM, CDR2 ANQGSEA. The CDR3 has 15 residues. In DNA form, the CDR3 reads TGCAGCGTAGCCCGAGGACTAGCGGGAGACTACGAGCAGTACTTC. This sequence encodes CSVARGLAGDYEQYF.

This clonotype counts as hyperexpanded. This chain uses TRBV29-1 with TRBJ2-7; D gene uncertain. The V and J ends lost 5 bases and 4 bases respectively, with 9 bases between them. From germline, CDR1 is SQVTM and CDR2 ANQGSEA. The CDR3 is 11 amino acids. The CDR3 is CSVMAAYEQYF. Here the CDR3 DNA reads TGCAGCGTTATGGCCGCGTACGAGCAGTACTTC.

This clonotype was observed a few times. The CDR3 protein is CAISRESSYNSPLHF. CDR3 nucleotide sequence: TGTGCCATCAGTCGAGAGAGCTCCTATAATTCACCCCTCCACTTT. The chain uses TRBV10-3 and TRBJ1-6; D unresolved. Trimming cost V 5 bases and J 0 bases, with 8 bases left between them. Germline values: CDR1 ENHRY, CDR2 SYGVKD. The CDR3 sequence is 15 residues long.

By sample share, this clonotype is medium-sized (0.01 to 0.1%). The J gene is TRBJ2-1, the V gene TRBV20-1; TRBD2 aligns across 9 bases. V gave up 6 bases and J gave up 6 bases; unmatched junction bases: 9. Germline CDR1 is DFQATT and CDR2 is SNEGSKA (reference sequence). The CDR3 runs 14 residues. The chain's CDR3 is CSAPGTSKPNEQFF. CDR3 DNA sequence: TGCAGTGCACCCGGGACTAGCAAGCCCAATGAGCAGTTCTTC.

The rearrangement joins TRBV4-1 to TRBJ2-1; D not resolved. Germline CDR1 is MGHRA and CDR2 is YSYEKL. The CDR3 contains 14 residues. V was cut by 2 bases and J by 0 bases, with 5 bases left in between. CDR3 nucleotides: TGCGCCAGCAGCCAATTCTTCTCCTACAATGAGCAGTTCTTC. Encoded protein: CASSQFFSYNEQFF.

This clonotype was seen just once. This sequence joins TRBV19 and TRBJ1-2; TRBD1 aligns across 10 bases. Germline V lookup: CDR1 LNHDA, CDR2 SQIVND (reference sequence). CDR3 length equals 14 residues. J gave up 7 bases and V 3 bases, and 5 bases lay outside the gene matches. This chain's CDR3 is CASSIDRGPSGYTF. The CDR3 DNA reads TGTGCCAGTAGTATTGACAGGGGGCCCTCTGGCTACACCTTC.

V gene TRBV4-1 combines with J gene TRBJ2-6; D could derive from TRBD1 or TRBD2 (6 bases each). V lost 3 bases to trimming and J lost 4 bases, with 13 bases between them. CDR3 length: 16 amino acids. Germline loops: CDR1 MGHRA, CDR2 YSYEKL. The CDR3 here is CASSQPGGAGANVLTF. The DNA of the CDR3 is TGCGCCAGCAGCCAGCCCGGGGGCGCCGGGGCCAACGTCCTGACTTTC.

The chain uses TRBV7-2 and TRBJ2-1; tentative D call: TRBD1 (6 bases). The CDR3 extends over 16 amino acids. Germline V gene sequence: CDR1 SGHTA, CDR2 FQGNSA. V lost 6 bases to trimming and J lost 8 bases, with 23 bases between them. Here the CDR3 DNA reads TGTGCCAGCAGACCTGGGCCGTCGAGGGGGAGCCATGAGCAGTTCTTC. Encoded protein: CASRPGPSRGSHEQFF.

This clonotype is judged medium-sized. This chain connects TRBV27 to TRBJ1-3, with a tentative D call TRBD1 (5 bases). The CDR3 extends over 14 amino acids. Trimming left V 2 bases short and J 3 bases short, with 8 bases between. Germline V CDR1 and CDR2: MNHEY, SMNVEV (reference sequence). The DNA for the CDR3 is TGTGCCAGCAGTTTAAGGGACGGTGGAAACACCATATATTTT. Translating gives CASSLRDGGNTIYF.